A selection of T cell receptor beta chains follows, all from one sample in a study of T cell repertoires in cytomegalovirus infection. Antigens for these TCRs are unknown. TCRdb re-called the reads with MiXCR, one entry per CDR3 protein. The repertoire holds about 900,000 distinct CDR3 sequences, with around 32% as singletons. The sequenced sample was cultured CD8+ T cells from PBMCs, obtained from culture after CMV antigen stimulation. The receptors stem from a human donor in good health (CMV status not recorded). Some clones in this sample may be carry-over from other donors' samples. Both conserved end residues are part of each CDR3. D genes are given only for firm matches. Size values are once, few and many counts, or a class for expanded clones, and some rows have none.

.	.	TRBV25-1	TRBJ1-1	TGTGCCAGCAGTGAATATTTTATCTTTGGGGAGAGAAACACTGAAGCTTTCTTT	CASSEYFIFGERNTEAFF
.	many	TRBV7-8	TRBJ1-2	TGTGCCAGCAGAAAAGGGGGTCCCCTATGGGGCTACACCTTC	CASRKGGPLWGYTF
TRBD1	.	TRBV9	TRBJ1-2	TGTGCCAGCAGCACACTAGGCCAGGGGGACGCCTATGGCTACACCTTC	CASSTLGQGDAYGYTF
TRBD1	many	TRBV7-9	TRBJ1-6	TGTGCCAGCAGGTCAACAGGGGGCGCGGATTCACCCCTCCACTTT	CASRSTGGADSPLHF
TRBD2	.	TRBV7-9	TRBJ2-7	TGTGCCAGCAGCTTATCCCTAGCGGGGGGGTCTACCTACGAGCAGTACTTC	CASSLSLAGGSTYEQYF
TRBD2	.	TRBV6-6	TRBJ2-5	TGTGCCAGCAGTTACACTCCCGGGACTAGCGGCAAAGAGACCCAGTACTTC	CASSYTPGTSGKETQYF
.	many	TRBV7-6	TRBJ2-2	TGTGCCAGCAGCTTAAGTGACAGAAACACCGGGGAGCTGTTTTTT	CASSLSDRNTGELFF
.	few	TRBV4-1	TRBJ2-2	TGCGCCAGCAGCCGCCGGGATTTCGGAACCGGGGAGCTGTTTTTT	CASSRRDFGTGELFF
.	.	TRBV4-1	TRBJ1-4	TGCGCCAGCAGCCAAGATTTGGGGGAGAATGAAAAACTGTTTTTT	CASSQDLGENEKLFF
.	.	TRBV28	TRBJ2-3	TGTGCCAGCAGTCCACCCGCTGGCACAGATACGCAGTATTTT	CASSPPAGTDTQYF
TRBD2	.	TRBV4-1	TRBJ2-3	TGCGCCAGCAGCCACCTAGCGGGAGGCACAGATACGCAGTATTTT	CASSHLAGGTDTQYF
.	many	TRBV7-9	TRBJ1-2	TGTGCCAGCAGCTTTCGACCAAACTATGGCTACACCTTC	CASSFRPNYGYTF
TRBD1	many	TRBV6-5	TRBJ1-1	TGTGCCAGCAGTCCCGTGAACAGGGGGGGCACTGAAGCTTTCTTT	CASSPVNRGGTEAFF
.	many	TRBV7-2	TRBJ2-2	TGTGCCAGCAGCAAGGTGGGGGAATACACCGGGGAGCTGTTTTTT	CASSKVGEYTGELFF
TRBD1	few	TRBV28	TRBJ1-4	TGTGCCAGCAGTCCCGGACAGGGAGGGGAAGAGGAAAAACTGTTTTTT	CASSPGQGGEEEKLFF
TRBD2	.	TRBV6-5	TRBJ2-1	TGTGCCAGCAGTCACCCGGGACTAGCGGGGGGGCCTTACAATGAGCAGTTCTTC	CASSHPGLAGGPYNEQFF
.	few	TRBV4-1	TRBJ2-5	TGCGCCAGCAGTTCGCTTCTCGGGGGACGAGAGACCCAGTACTTC	CASSSLLGGRETQYF
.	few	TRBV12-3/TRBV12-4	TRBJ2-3	TGTGCCAGCAGTTTTGGTCCGAGGAGAGATACGCAGTATTTT	CASSFGPRRDTQYF
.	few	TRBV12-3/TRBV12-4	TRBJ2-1	TGTGCCAGCAGTCTCGGGACTCCGCGGCTCCATGAGCAGTTCTTC	CASSLGTPRLHEQFF
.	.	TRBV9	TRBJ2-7	TGTGCCAGCAGCCCCCGACAGGAGAGCTCCTACGAGCAGTACTTC	CASSPRQESSYEQYF
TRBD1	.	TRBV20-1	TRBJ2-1	TGCAGTGCTAGAGAAATGGGGACAGGGGGGGACAATGAGCAGTTCTTC	CSAREMGTGGDNEQFF
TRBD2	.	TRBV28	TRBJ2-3	TGTGCCAGCAGTTTTTCCGGGACTAGCCCTAGCACAGATACGCAGTATTTT	CASSFSGTSPSTDTQYF
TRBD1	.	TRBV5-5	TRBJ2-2	TGTGCCAGCACCGGGACAGGGTCCACCGGGGAGCTGTTTTTT	CASTGTGSTGELFF
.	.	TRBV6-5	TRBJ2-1	TGTGCCAGCAGTTACGATACAGACACCCGCGATGAGCAGTTCTTC	CASSYDTDTRDEQFF
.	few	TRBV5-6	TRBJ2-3	TGTGCCAGCAGCTTGTCTCCAGGGGAAGGAGATACGCAGTATTTT	CASSLSPGEGDTQYF
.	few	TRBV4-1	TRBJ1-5	TGCGCCAGCAGCCAAGACGGGGGCAATCAGCCCCAGCATTTT	CASSQDGGNQPQHF
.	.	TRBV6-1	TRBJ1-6	TGTGCCAGCATCCAGTATAATTCACCCCTCCACTTT	CASIQYNSPLHF
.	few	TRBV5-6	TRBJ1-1	TGTGCCAGCAGCTTGGAGGGGGATTTGAACACTGAAGCTTTCTTT	CASSLEGDLNTEAFF
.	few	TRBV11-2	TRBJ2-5	TGTGCCAGCAGTCAAAGCTCAGGAGAGAGGGAGACCCAGTACTTC	CASSQSSGERETQYF
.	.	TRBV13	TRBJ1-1	TGTGCCAGCAGCCCGGGCGGGAAATACACTGAAGCTTTCTTT	CASSPGGKYTEAFF
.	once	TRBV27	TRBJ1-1	TGTGCCAGCAGTCACGAAATGGACACTGAAGCTTTCTTT	CASSHEMDTEAFF
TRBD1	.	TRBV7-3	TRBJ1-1	TGTGCCAGCAGCTTTACCAGGGGGGAAAACACTGAAGCTTTCTTT	CASSFTRGENTEAFF
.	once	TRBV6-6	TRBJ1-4	TGTGCCAGCAGTTACTCAAGAAGGGCCACAAAGGAAAAACTGTTTTTT	CASSYSRRATKEKLFF